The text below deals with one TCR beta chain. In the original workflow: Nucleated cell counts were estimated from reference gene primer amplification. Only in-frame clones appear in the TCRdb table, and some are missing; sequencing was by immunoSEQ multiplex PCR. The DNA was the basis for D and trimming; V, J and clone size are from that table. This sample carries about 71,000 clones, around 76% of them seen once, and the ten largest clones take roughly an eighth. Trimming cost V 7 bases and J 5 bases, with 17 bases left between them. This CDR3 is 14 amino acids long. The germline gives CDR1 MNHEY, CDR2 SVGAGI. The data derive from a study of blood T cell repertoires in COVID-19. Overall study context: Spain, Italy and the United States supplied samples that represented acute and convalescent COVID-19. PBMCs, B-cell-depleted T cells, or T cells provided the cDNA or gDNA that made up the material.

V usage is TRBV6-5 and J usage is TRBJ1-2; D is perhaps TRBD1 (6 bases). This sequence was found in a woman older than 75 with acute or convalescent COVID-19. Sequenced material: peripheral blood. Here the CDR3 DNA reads TGTGCCAGCACACACGGACAGCGGGGGTATGGCTACACCTTC. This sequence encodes CASTHGQRGYGYTF.